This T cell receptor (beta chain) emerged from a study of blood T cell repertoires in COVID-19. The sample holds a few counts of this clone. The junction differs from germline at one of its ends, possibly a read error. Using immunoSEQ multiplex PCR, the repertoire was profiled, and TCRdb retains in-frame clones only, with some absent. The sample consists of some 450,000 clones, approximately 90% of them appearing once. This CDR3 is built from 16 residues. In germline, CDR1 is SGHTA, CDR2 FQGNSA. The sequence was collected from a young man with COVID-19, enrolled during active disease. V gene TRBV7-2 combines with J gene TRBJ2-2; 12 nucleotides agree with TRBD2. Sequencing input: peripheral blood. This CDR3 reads CASSLAGGILLGELFF. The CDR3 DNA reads TGTGCCAGCAGCCTAGCGGGAGGGATCCTATTGGGGGAGCTGTTTTTT.